This T cell receptor (beta chain) was sequenced in a study of blood T cell repertoires in COVID-19. Across the whole study: Whether acute or convalescent, the COVID-19 samples came from the United States, Italy and Spain. T cells, B-cell-depleted T cells, or PBMCs supplied cDNA or gDNA.

Authors' methods: Counts of nucleated cells, estimated from reference gene primer amplification, were obtained. Sequenced by immunoSEQ multiplex PCR; TCRdb stores in-frame clones only, minus some. V and J calls and clone size are those listed in that table; D and trimming were worked out from the DNA. The sample lists about 36,000 clones; roughly nine tenths were seen once. The V end was cut by 3 bases, the J end by 5 bases, with 20 bases between. This CDR3 has 16 amino acids. In germline, CDR1 is SEHNR, CDR2 FQNEAQ (reference sequence). The specimen was peripheral blood. The chain joins TRBV7-9 to TRBJ2-7; D is perhaps TRBD1 (5 bases). The sequence derives from a man aged 60-69 years with acute or convalescent COVID-19. The CDR3 here is CASSFPPLQGGHEQYF. CDR3 DNA sequence: TGTGCCAGCAGCTTTCCCCCATTGCAGGGCGGCCACGAGCAGTACTTC.